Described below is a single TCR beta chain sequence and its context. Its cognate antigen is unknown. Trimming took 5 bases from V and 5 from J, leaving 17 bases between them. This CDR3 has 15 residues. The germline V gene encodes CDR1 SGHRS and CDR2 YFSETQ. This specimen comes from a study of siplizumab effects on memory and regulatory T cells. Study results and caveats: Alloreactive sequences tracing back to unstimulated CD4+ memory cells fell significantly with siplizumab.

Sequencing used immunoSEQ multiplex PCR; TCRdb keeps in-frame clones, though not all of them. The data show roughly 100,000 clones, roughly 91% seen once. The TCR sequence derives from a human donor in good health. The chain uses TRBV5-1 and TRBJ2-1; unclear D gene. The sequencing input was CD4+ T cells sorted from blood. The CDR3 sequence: CASRPAGKTDNEQFF. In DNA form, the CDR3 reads TGCGCCAGCAGACCGGCTGGAAAAACGGACAATGAGCAGTTCTTC.